This TCR beta chain appears in the sequencing data of a study of low-dose radiotherapy and immunotherapy resistance in tumors. The sample holds a few counts of this clonotype. Priming of first-strand cDNA relied on TRAV- and TRBV-specific primers (covering alpha and beta chains). The PCR that amplified TCRs ran for 20 cycles, relying on a constant-region primer and a V-primer adapter. One entry per CDR3 protein results from TCRdb running MiXCR on the reads. The table includes around 80,000 distinct CDR3 sequences, under 20% detected once. Stated time point: before trial treatment. Trimming shortened V by 0 bases and J by 0 bases, and 9 bases separated the two germline ends. CDR3 length: 15 amino acids. Germline CDR1 SGHRS, CDR2 YFSETQ.

The V gene is TRBV5-1, the J gene TRBJ2-5; TRBD1 might be the D (6 bases). The material was PBMCs, obtained before treatment. The sequence derives from a male donor with prostate cancer. The DNA of the CDR3 is TGCGCCAGCAGCTTGGCCACAGGGAACCAAGAGACCCAGTACTTC. It encodes CASSLATGNQETQYF.